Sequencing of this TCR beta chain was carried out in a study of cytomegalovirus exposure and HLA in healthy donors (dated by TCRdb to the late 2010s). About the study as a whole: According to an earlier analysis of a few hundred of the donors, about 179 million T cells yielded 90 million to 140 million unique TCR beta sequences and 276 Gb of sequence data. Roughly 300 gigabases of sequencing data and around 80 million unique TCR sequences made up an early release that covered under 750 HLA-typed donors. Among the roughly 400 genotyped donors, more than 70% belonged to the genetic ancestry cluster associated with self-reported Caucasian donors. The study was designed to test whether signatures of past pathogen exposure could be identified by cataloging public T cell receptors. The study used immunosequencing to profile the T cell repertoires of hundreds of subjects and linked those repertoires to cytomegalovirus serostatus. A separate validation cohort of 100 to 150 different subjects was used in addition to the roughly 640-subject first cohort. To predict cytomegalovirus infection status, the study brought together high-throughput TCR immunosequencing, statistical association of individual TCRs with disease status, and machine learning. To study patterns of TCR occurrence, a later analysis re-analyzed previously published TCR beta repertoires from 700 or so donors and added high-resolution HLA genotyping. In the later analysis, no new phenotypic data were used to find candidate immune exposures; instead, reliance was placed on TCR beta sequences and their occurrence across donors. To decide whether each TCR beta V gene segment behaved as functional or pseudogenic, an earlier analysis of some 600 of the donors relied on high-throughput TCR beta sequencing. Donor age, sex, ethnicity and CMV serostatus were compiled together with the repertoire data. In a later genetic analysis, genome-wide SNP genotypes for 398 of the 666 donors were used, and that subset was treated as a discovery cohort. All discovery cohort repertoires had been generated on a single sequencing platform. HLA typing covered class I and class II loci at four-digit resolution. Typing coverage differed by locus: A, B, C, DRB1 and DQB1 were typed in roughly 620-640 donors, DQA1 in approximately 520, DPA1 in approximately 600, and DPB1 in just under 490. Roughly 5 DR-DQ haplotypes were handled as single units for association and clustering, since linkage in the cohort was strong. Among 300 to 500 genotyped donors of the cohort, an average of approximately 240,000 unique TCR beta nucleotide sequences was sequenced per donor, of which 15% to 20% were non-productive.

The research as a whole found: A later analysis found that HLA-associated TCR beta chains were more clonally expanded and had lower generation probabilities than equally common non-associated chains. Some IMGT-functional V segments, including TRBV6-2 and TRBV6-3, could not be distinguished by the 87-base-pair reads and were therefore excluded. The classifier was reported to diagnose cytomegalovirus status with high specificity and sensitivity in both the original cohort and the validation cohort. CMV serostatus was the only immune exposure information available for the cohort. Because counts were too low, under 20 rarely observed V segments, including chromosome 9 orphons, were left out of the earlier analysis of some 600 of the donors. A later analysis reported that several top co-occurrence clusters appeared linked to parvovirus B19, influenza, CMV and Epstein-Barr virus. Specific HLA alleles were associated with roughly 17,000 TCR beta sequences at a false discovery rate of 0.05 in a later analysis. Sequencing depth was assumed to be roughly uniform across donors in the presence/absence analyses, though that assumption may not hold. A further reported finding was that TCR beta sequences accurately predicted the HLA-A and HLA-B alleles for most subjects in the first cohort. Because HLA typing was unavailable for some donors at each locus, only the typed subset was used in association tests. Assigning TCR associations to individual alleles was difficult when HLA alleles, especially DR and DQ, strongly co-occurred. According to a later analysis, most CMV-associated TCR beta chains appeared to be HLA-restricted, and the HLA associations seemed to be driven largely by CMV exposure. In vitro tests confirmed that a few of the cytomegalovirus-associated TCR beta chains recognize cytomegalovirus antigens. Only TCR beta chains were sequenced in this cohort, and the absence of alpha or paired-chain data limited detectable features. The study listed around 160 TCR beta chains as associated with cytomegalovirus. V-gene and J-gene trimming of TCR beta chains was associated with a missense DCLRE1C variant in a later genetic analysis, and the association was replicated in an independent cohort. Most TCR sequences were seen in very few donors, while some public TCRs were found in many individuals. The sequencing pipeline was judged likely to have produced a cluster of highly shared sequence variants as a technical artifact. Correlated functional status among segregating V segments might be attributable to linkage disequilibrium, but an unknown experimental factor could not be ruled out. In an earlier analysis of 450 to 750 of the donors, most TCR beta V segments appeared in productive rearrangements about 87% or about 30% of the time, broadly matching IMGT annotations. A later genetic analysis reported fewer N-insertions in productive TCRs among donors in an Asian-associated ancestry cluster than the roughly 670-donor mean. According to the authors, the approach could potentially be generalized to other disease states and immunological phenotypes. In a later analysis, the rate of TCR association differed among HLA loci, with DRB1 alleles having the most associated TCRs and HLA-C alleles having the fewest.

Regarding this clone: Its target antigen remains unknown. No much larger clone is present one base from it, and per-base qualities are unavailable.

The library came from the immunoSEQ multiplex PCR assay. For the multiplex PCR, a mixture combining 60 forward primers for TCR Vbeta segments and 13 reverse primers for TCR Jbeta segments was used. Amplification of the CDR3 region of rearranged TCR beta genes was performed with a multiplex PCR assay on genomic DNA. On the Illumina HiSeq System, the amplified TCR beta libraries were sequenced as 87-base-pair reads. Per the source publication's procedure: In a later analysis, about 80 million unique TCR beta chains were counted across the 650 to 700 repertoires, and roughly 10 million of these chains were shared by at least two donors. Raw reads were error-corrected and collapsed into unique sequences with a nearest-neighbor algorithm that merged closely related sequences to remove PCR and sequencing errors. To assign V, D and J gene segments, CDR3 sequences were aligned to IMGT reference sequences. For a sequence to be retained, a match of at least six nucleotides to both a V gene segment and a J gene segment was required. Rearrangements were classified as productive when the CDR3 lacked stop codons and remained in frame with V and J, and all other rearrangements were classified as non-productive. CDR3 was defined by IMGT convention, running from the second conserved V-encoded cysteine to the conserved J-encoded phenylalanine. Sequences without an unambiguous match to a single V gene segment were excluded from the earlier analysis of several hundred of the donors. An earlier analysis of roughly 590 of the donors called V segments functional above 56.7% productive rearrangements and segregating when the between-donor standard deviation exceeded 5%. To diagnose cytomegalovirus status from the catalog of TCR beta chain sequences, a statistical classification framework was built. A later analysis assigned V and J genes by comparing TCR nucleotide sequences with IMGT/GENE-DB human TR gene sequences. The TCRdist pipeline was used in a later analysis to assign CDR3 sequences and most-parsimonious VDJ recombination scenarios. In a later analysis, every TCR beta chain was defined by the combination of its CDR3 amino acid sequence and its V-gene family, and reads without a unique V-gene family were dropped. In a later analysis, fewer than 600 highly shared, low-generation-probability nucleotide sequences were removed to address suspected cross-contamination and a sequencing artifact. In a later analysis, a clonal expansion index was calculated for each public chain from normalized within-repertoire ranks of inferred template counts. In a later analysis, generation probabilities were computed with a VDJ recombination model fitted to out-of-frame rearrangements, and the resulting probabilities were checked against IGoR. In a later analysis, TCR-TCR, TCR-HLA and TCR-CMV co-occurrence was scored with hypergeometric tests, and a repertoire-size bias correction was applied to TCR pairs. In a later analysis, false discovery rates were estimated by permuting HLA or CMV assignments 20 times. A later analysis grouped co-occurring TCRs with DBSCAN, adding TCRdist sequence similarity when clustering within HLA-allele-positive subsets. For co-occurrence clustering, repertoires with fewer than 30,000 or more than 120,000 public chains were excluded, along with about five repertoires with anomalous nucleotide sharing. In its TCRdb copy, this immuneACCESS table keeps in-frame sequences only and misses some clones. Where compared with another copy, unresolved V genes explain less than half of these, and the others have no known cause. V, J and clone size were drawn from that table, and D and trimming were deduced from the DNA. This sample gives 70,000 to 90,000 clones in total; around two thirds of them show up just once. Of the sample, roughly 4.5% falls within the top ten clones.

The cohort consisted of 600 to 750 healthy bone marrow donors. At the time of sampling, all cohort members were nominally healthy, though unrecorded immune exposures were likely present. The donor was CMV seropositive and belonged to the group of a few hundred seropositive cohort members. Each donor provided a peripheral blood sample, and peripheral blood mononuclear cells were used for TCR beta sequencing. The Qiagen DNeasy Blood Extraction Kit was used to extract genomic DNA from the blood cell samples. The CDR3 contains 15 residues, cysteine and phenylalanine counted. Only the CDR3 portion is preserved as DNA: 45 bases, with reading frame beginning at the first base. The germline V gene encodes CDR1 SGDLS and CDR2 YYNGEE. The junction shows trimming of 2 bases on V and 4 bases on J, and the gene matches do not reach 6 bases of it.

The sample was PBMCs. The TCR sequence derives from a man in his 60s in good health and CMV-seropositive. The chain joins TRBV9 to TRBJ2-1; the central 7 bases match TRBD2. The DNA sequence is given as TGTGCCAGCAGCGTTGCGGGAGTGGTATACAATGAGCAGTTCTTC. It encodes CASSVAGVVYNEQFF.